The 31 T cell receptor beta chains listed next were all sequenced from one sample in a study of cytomegalovirus exposure and HLA in healthy donors (dated 2017 in TCRdb). Libraries were prepared through the immunoSEQ multiplex PCR assay. A mixture of 60 forward primers for TCR Vbeta segments and 13 reverse primers for TCR Jbeta segments was used in the multiplex PCR. In its TCRdb copy, this immuneACCESS table keeps in-frame sequences only and misses some clones. Where compared with another copy, unresolved V genes explain less than half of these, and the others have no known cause. The sample includes around 50,000 clones, with just under 85% observed a single time. About 1.5% of the sample is held by the ten biggest clonotypes. Material: PBMCs. The receptors shown here come from a middle-aged man in good health and CMV-seronegative.

The J gene is TRBJ1-4, the V gene TRBV27; weak D call: TRBD1 (6 bases). The CDR3 extends over 16 amino acids. Germline CDR1 MNHEY, CDR2 SMNVEV (reference sequence). The ends were cut back, 2 bases at V and 5 bases at J, with 15 bases in the middle. CDR3 nucleotides: TGTGCCAGCAGTTTAGGACAGTCCTTGGGGAATGAAAAACTGTTTTTT. The encoded protein is CASSLGQSLGNEKLFF.

CDR3 in DNA: TGTGCCAGCAGCTTGGATACAAACTATGGCTACACCTTC. This encodes CASSLDTNYGYTF. This chain uses TRBV5-4 with TRBJ1-2; D is unresolved. V dropped 0 bases and J dropped 2 bases, with 5 bases sitting between them. The CDR3 sequence is 13 residues long. Germline CDR1 is SGHNT and CDR2 is YYREEE (reference sequence).

V and J are TRBV28 and TRBJ1-5; 9 nucleotides agree with TRBD1. Trimming cost V 1 base and J 4 bases; bases outside gene matches: 5. Germline V gives CDR1 MDHEN, CDR2 SYDVKM. CDR3 length equals 16 residues. CDR3 nucleotides: TGTGCCAGCAGTTTATTGGGACAGGGAGGTAATCAGCCCCAGCATTTT. It is translated as CASSLLGQGGNQPQHF.

This chain connects TRBV9 to TRBJ2-5, with 11 positions matching TRBD2. CDR1 is SGDLS and CDR2 is YYNGEE in the germline V gene. V was pared by 2 bases and J by 4 bases, with 4 bases of the junction left unmatched. The CDR3 totals 15 residues. In DNA, the CDR3 is TGTGCCAGCAGCGTTTTAGCGGGGGGGCGAGAGACCCAGTACTTC. Its protein is CASSVLAGGRETQYF.

This chain links TRBV5-1 with TRBJ2-7; 7 bases line up with TRBD1. This CDR3 spans 13 amino acids. J lost 3 bases, V lost 4 bases, and 4 bases had no gene match. Germline V gives CDR1 SGHRS, CDR2 YFSETQ. The CDR3 here is CASSRGQNYEQYF. Here the CDR3 DNA reads TGCGCCAGCAGCCGGGGACAGAACTACGAGCAGTACTTC.

The rearrangement links TRBV19 to TRBJ1-6; TRBD1 matches 11 bases. J lost 7 bases, V lost 5 bases, and 7 bases had no gene match. The germline V gene has CDR1 LNHDA and CDR2 SQIVND (reference sequence). This CDR3 contains 16 residues. CDR3 nucleotides: TGTGCCAGTAGTCCAAAACGGGACAGGGGGAATTCACCCCTCCACTTT. The encoded protein is CASSPKRDRGNSPLHF.

The rearrangement joins TRBV7-9 to TRBJ1-1; perhaps TRBD1 as D (6 bases). Germline V CDR1 and CDR2: SEHNR, FQNEAQ (reference sequence). V lost 4 bases and J 10 bases, leaving 22 bases between the germline ends. The CDR3 totals 15 residues. The CDR3 here is CASSSTGGLDRLAFF. As DNA, the CDR3 is TGTGCCAGCAGCTCGACGGGTGGTTTAGACAGGTTAGCTTTCTTT.

The chain joins TRBV6-4 to TRBJ2-5, with TRBD1 as a possible D gene (6 bases). There are 15 residues in the CDR3. The germline V gene has CDR1 MRHNA and CDR2 SNTAGT. Trimming pared 3 bases from V and 5 bases from J, leaving 16 bases between. The chain's CDR3 is CASSEQGGEGETQYF. In DNA, the CDR3 is TGTGCCAGCAGTGAACAGGGCGGTGAGGGGGAGACCCAGTACTTC.

The chain uses TRBV5-4 and TRBJ1-6; D ambiguous. The V and J ends lost 5 bases and 4 bases respectively, with 10 bases between them. CDR1 is SGHNT and CDR2 is YYREEE in the germline V gene (reference sequence). The CDR3 has 14 amino acids. This CDR3 is CASSFSPYNSPLHF. CDR3 nucleotides: TGTGCCAGCAGTTTCTCCCCTTATAATTCACCCCTCCACTTT.

The chain carries TRBV28 and TRBJ1-4; D gene ambiguous. The CDR3 runs 14 residues. In germline, CDR1 is MDHEN, CDR2 SYDVKM. Trimming took off 6 bases at V and 0 bases at J, with 8 bases between the two ends. The DNA for the CDR3 is TGTGCCAGCAGGTATCCTGCAACTAATGAAAAACTGTTTTTT. Encoded protein: CASRYPATNEKLFF.

This chain's CDR3 is CASSIVGGGLSFGNQPQHF. The CDR3 nucleotides are TGTGCCAGTAGTATCGTAGGGGGCGGTTTGAGTTTCGGCAATCAGCCCCAGCATTTT. The genes are TRBV19 and TRBJ1-5, with 7 bases lining up with TRBD1. This CDR3 region has 19 residues. Losses at the gene ends were 3 bases for V and 2 bases for J; bases not matched to a gene: 16. Germline V gives CDR1 LNHDA, CDR2 SQIVND (reference sequence).

The CDR3 DNA sequence: TGTGCCAGCAAATTCGGCGGAAGGGGGCTAGATTCACCCCTCCACTTT. It is translated as CASKFGGRGLDSPLHF. The chain combines TRBV28 with TRBJ1-6; 7 bases match TRBD1. V gave up 7 bases and J gave up 8 bases; unmatched junction bases: 14. CDR1 MDHEN and CDR2 SYDVKM come from the germline V gene. CDR3 size: 16 residues.

J is TRBJ1-2 and V is TRBV10-2; D is uncertain. This CDR3 comprises 14 residues. From germline, CDR1 is WSHSY and CDR2 SAAADI. The V and J ends lost 4 bases and 1 base respectively, with 10 bases between them. Here the CDR3 DNA reads TGCGCCAGCAGTGGCGCAGGAAATAACTATGGCTACACCTTC. Protein product: CASSGAGNNYGYTF.

The chain combines TRBV20-1 with TRBJ1-6; possible D gene TRBD1, 6 bases. The CDR3 sequence is 11 residues long. Trimming stripped 2 bases from V and 16 bases from J, with 12 bases between. From germline, CDR1 is DFQATT and CDR2 SNEGSKA (reference sequence). DNA of the CDR3: TGCAGTGCTAGAACCACAGGGCCGCTCCACTTT. It is translated as CSARTTGPLHF.

The chain combines TRBV7-9 with TRBJ2-1; 11 bases agree with TRBD2. Germline values: CDR1 SEHNR, CDR2 FQNEAQ (reference sequence). V was pared by 6 bases and J by 4 bases, with 5 bases of the junction left unmatched. There are 15 residues in the CDR3. DNA for the CDR3: TGTGCCAGCAGAAAACTAGCGGGGGCGTACAATGAGCAGTTCTTC. Amino acids: CASRKLAGAYNEQFF. Full variable domain (remainder filled in from reference TRBV7-9 and TRBJ2-1): DTGVSQNPRHKITKRGQNVTFRCDPISEHNRLYWYRQTLGQGPEFLTYFQNEAQLEKSRLLSDRFSAERPKGSFSTLEIQRTEQGDSAMYLCASRKLAGAYNEQFFGPGTRLTVL.

The genes are TRBV11-2 and TRBJ2-5; D gene uncertain. The germline V gene has CDR1 SGHAT and CDR2 FQNNGV. The CDR3 runs to 17 residues. Trimming stripped 4 bases from V and 3 bases from J, with 21 bases between. CDR3 in amino acids: CASSSRILQLREETQYF. The CDR3 nucleotides are TGTGCCAGCAGCTCCAGGATTCTCCAGCTCAGAGAAGAGACCCAGTACTTC.

The count of this clone is one. The rearrangement uses TRBV2 and TRBJ1-1; 7 bases are a match to TRBD1. This CDR3 has 12 residues. Germline lookup yields CDR1 SNHLY and CDR2 FYNNEI. V was pared by 4 bases and J by 4 bases, with 0 bases of the junction left unmatched. Here the CDR3 reads CASSGTGTEAFF. The CDR3 nucleotides are TGTGCCAGCAGTGGGACAGGCACTGAAGCTTTCTTT.

The V and J genes are TRBV9 and TRBJ1-1, with 10 bases identical to TRBD1. Looked up from germline, CDR1 is SGDLS and CDR2 is YYNGEE. The CDR3 is 17 residues long. V lost 0 bases, J lost 5 bases, and 10 bases stayed unmatched. In DNA, the CDR3 is TGTGCCAGCAGCGTAGGAATAGGGACAGGGGATGATACTGAAGCTTTCTTT. Translation gives CASSVGIGTGDDTEAFF.

This clone was detected only once. The J gene is TRBJ1-1, the V gene TRBV11-2, with 7 bases lining up with TRBD1. Germline V gene sequence: CDR1 SGHAT, CDR2 FQNNGV. This CDR3 has 15 amino acids. V dropped 5 bases and J dropped 5; count of bases not matched to a gene: 11. The CDR3 reads CASSIRQGWKTEAFF. As DNA, the CDR3 is TGTGCCAGCAGCATTAGACAGGGTTGGAAAACTGAAGCTTTCTTT.

The CDR3 reads CASSPQQGAAKNIQYF. As DNA, the CDR3 is TGTGCCAGCTCACCACAACAGGGGGCGGCCAAAAACATTCAGTACTTC. The chain uses TRBV18 and TRBJ2-4; 9 bases match TRBD1. V was clipped by 1 base and J by 1 base; unmatched bases: 2. CDR3 length: 16 residues. Germline CDR1 and CDR2: KGHSH and LQKENI.

V is TRBV30 and J is TRBJ1-4; perhaps TRBD1 as D (5 bases). In germline, CDR1 is GTSNPN, CDR2 SVGIG (reference sequence). This CDR3 has 16 amino acids. V was pared by 0 bases and J by 8 bases, with 19 bases between. CDR3 bases: TGTGCCTGGAGTGTGAAGGGGCCGGGTCGGCGGGAAAAACTGTTTTTT. Protein: CAWSVKGPGRREKLFF.

The CDR3 DNA reads as TGTGCCAGCAGTTCTCCCTCAGCGGCGAGATACAATGAGCAGTTCTTC. This encodes CASSSPSAARYNEQFF. This chain links TRBV9 with TRBJ2-1; tentative D call: TRBD2 (5 bases). CDR1 is SGDLS and CDR2 is YYNGEE in the germline V gene. Between the trimmed V and J ends, which lost 5 bases and 4 bases, there was a span of 19 bases. The CDR3 has 16 residues. The full variable domain, its missing parts supplied by reference TRBV9 and TRBJ2-1, is DSGVTQTPKHLITATGQRVTLRCSPRSGDLSVYWYQQSLDQGLQFLIQYYNGEERAKGNILERFSAQQFPDLHSELNLSSLELGDSALYFCASSSPSAARYNEQFFGPGTRLTVL.

The rearrangement joins TRBV9 to TRBJ2-2, with 8 positions matching TRBD1. The germline V gene encodes CDR1 SGDLS and CDR2 YYNGEE. Losses at the gene ends were 4 bases for V and 0 bases for J; bases not matched to a gene: 5. The length of the CDR3 is 16 residues. DNA for the CDR3: TGTGCCAGCAGCTTGCGGACAGGGACGAACACCGGGGAGCTGTTTTTT. It is translated as CASSLRTGTNTGELFF.

The rearrangement joins TRBV4-2 to TRBJ1-2; 7 bases line up with TRBD1. CDR3 length equals 18 residues. V shed 1 base and J 3 bases; nucleotides not matched to a gene: 14. Per the germline V gene, CDR1 is LGHNA and CDR2 is YNFKEQ. Here the CDR3 reads CASSQGGGRQGAHYGYTF. For the CDR3, the DNA is TGTGCCAGCAGCCAAGGCGGGGGGAGACAGGGAGCTCACTATGGCTACACCTTC.

The chain recombines TRBV28 with TRBJ1-5; D may be TRBD1 (5 bases). From germline, CDR1 is MDHEN and CDR2 SYDVKM. V was pared by 3 bases and J by 0 bases, with 18 bases between. The CDR3 spans 18 residues. The CDR3: CASSLGGTGRYSNQPQHF. The DNA of the CDR3 is TGTGCCAGCAGTTTGGGGGGGACGGGACGGTATAGCAATCAGCCCCAGCATTTT.

The rearrangement uses TRBV27 and TRBJ1-3; D unresolved. The CDR3 is 14 residues long. With 5 bases removed from V and 0 bases from J, the gap between germline ends came to 8 bases. The germline V gene has CDR1 MNHEY and CDR2 SMNVEV (reference sequence). CDR3 DNA: TGTGCCAGCAGTGCAACAAGCTCTGGAAACACCATATATTTT. Protein sequence: CASSATSSGNTIYF.

The CDR3 loop is CASSSGGLVEKLFF. The CDR3 DNA follows: TGTGCCAGCAGCTCCGGCGGGCTGGTTGAAAAACTGTTTTTT. The V call is TRBV7-9, the J call TRBJ1-4; the D is unclear. This CDR3 region has 14 residues. In germline, CDR1 is SEHNR, CDR2 FQNEAQ (reference sequence). Trimming shortened V by 4 bases and J by 7 bases, and 13 bases separated the two germline ends.

The gene calls are TRBV5-6 and TRBJ2-7; possible D gene TRBD2, 5 bases. The CDR3 has 15 amino acids. The V gene lost 2 bases and the J gene lost 1 base, with 13 bases spanning the gap. Germline V CDR1 and CDR2: SGHDT, YYEEEE. The CDR3 protein is CASSFGVKRSYEQYV. CDR3 nucleotides: TGTGCCAGCAGCTTCGGGGTTAAAAGGTCCTACGAGCAGTACGTC.

This clone has just one count. The rearrangement uses TRBV7-2 and TRBJ1-1; D gene ambiguous. Germline CDR1 SGHTA, CDR2 FQGNSA. The CDR3 has 15 amino acids. Between the trimmed V and J ends, which lost 0 bases and 1 base, there was a span of 9 bases. CDR3 DNA: TGTGCCAGCAGCTTAGCGTCGGGGAAGAACACTGAAGCTTTCTTT. This sequence encodes CASSLASGKNTEAFF.

The genes are TRBV4-3 and TRBJ2-3, with 9 positions matching TRBD2. Germline trimming cut 1 base from V and 5 bases from J; bases unmatched to any gene: 7. Germline V CDR1 and CDR2: LGHNA, YSLEER. The CDR3 covers 16 residues. CDR3 nucleotide sequence: TGCGCCAGCAGCCAAGTGCCGGGACTAGCTCAAGATACGCAGTATTTT. Translation: CASSQVPGLAQDTQYF.

This clone was picked up a small number of times. This chain joins TRBV10-1 and TRBJ1-6, with D unclear. CDR3 length: 13 amino acids. The V and J ends lost 0 bases and 10 bases respectively, with 7 bases between them. The germline CDR1 and CDR2 sequences are WNHNN and SYGVQD (reference sequence). CDR3 region: CASSESRHSPLHF. Written as DNA, the CDR3 is TGCGCCAGCAGTGAGTCCAGACACTCACCCCTCCACTTT.